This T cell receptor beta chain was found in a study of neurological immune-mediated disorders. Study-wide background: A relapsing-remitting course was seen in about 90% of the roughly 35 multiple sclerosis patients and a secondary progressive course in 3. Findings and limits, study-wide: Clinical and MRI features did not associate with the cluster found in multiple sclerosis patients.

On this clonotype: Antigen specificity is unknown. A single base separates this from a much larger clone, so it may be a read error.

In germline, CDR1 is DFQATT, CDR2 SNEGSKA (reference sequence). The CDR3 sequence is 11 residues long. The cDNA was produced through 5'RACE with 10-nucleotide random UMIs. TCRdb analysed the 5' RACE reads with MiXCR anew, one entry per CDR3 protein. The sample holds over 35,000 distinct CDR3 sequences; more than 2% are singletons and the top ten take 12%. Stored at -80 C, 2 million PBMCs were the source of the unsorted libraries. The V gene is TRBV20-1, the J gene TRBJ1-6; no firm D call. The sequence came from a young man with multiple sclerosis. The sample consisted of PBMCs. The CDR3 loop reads CSARYGLPLNF. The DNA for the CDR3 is TGCAGTGCCCGGTATGGGTTACCCCTCAACTTT.